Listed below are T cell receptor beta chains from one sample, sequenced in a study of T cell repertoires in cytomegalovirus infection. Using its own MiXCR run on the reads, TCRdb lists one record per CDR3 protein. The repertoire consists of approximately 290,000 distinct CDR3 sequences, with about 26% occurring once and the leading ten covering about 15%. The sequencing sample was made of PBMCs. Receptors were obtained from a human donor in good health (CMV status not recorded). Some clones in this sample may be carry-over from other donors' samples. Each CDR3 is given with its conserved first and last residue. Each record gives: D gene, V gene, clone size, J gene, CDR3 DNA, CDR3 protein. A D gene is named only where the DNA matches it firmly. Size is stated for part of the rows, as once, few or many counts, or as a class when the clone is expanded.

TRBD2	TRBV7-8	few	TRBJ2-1	TGTGCCAGCAGCCCACGGGCATTAGCGGGGCCATCCGGTGAGCAGTTCTTC	CASSPRALAGPSGEQFF
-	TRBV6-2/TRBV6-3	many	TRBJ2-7	TGTGCCAGCAGGGACGACTACGAGCAGTACTTC	CASRDDYEQYF
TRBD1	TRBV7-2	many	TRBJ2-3	TGTGCCAGCAGCTTAATTGGACAGGGGACAGATACGCAGTATTTT	CASSLIGQGTDTQYF
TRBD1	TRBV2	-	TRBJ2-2	TGTGCCTGCTCGGGACAGGGTATTATCGGGGAGCTGTTTTTT	CACSGQGIIGELFF
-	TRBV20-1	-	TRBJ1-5	TGCAGTGCTCCCGTCTCTAGCAATCAGCCCCAGCATTTT	CSAPVSSNQPQHF
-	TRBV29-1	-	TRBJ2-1	TGCAGCGTTTCACTAGCCCTTTTAAATGAGCAGTTCTTC	CSVSLALLNEQFF
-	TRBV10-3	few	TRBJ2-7	TGTGCCATCAGTGATGAGGGGTTCGAGCAGTACTTC	CAISDEGFEQYF
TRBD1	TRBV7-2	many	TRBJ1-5	TGTGCCAGCAGCATGGGACAGGGGAGGACCCAGCCCCAGCATTTT	CASSMGQGRTQPQHF
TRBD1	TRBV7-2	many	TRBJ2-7	TGTGCCAGCAGCTTAGGGGGGACAGGGTCCTACGAGCAGTACTTC	CASSLGGTGSYEQYF
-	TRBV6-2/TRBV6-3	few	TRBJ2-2	TGTGCCAGCAGTTACACTAACCCGCTGGGCGGAATCAACACCGGGGAGCTGTTTTTT	CASSYTNPLGGINTGELFF
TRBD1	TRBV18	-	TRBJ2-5	TGTGCCAGCTCACTACGACAGGGGGCGCGGGAGACCCAGTACTTC	CASSLRQGARETQYF
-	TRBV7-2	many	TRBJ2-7	TGTGCCAGCAGCTTACAGCGCTACGAGCAGTACTTC	CASSLQRYEQYF
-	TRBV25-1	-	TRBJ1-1	TGTGCCAGCAGTGTCCTAGGGGCCAGGGGGAACACTGAAGCTTTCTTT	CASSVLGARGNTEAFF
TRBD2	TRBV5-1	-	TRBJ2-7	TGCGCCAGCAGCTTGGGCACTAGCGATTCCTACGAGCAGTACTTC	CASSLGTSDSYEQYF
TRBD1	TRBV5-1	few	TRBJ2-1	TGCGCCAGCACCCGATCCGGGACAGGAGGCTACAATGAGCAGTTCTTC	CASTRSGTGGYNEQFF
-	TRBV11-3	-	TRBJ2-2	TGTGCCAGCAGTTTAGCGGGACAGCACACCGGGGAGCTGTTTTTT	CASSLAGQHTGELFF
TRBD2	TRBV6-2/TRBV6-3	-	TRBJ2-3	TGTGCCAGCAGTTACTCGCTCGGACTAGCGGGGGACCTTTATAGCACAGATACGCAGTATTTT	CASSYSLGLAGDLYSTDTQYF
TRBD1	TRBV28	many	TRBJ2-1	TGTGCCAGCAGCCCGGGACAGTACAATGAGCAGTTCTTC	CASSPGQYNEQFF
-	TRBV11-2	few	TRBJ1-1	TGTGCCAGCAGCTTAAGTACAGGGAACACTGAAGCTTTCTTT	CASSLSTGNTEAFF
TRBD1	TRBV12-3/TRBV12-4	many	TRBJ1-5	TGTGCCAGCAGGAGGGGGACAGGGGAAAATCAGCCCCAGCATTTT	CASRRGTGENQPQHF
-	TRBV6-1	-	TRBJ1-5	TGTGCCAGCAAGGGAAGGGGCCTCAATCAGCCCCAGCATTTT	CASKGRGLNQPQHF
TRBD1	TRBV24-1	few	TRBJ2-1	TGTGCCACCAGTGATCCGGGACAGGGTGATAATGAGCAGTTCTTC	CATSDPGQGDNEQFF
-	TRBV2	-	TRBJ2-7	TGTGCCAGCAGTGAGTCTTCACAGGCCTACGAGCAGTACTTC	CASSESSQAYEQYF
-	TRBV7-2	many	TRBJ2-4	TGTGCCAGCAGCTTAGAGGCAGGTCTAGCCAAAAACATTCAGTACTTC	CASSLEAGLAKNIQYF
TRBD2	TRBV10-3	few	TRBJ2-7	TGTGCCATCAGTGAGTCGACTAGCCGGGGCGAGCAGTACTTC	CAISESTSRGEQYF
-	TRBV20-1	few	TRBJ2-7	TGCAGTGCTAGAGTTGAAGGGAGCTCCTACGAGCAGTACTTC	CSARVEGSSYEQYF
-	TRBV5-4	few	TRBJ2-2	TGTGCCAGCAGCTTGGACGTATTGGACACCGGGGAGCTGTTTTTT	CASSLDVLDTGELFF
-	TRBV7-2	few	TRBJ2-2	TGTGCCAGCAGCCCCGACCGGCATCCCTCCGGGGAGCTGTTTTTT	CASSPDRHPSGELFF